This T cell receptor beta chain came from a study of CD8+ T cells in alopecia areata. Whole-study findings and limits: Among the top 100, expanded CD8+ clones, as well as scalp clonality, were significantly decreased by tofacitinib. Given one nonresponder, whether baseline CD8+ expansion relates to response remains uncertain. Amid tofacitinib therapy, many expanded lesional clones stayed present in scalp and blood.

About this clone itself: Its target is not known.

Treatment here: oral pan-JAK inhibitor, 5-10 mg twice daily. Alopecia areata patients provided lesional scalp punch biopsies and peripheral blood, both collected for the study. RNA was extracted and reverse transcribed into cDNA as the sequencing template. The assay was immunoSEQ multiplex PCR, and TCRdb's table has in-frame clones only and misses some. The sample has about 140,000 clones; around 83% are singletons. In germline, CDR1 is MGHRA, CDR2 YSYEKL. The ends were cut back, 0 bases at V and 5 bases at J, with 13 bases in the middle. This CDR3 is 15 amino acids long. The clonotype comes from a human donor with alopecia areata. Sequenced here: CD8+ T cells sorted from blood, sampled at week 4, from a patient treated with tofacitinib. This sequence joins TRBV4-1 and TRBJ2-5; no clear D gene. CDR3 coding DNA: TGCGCCAGCAGCCAAGATCTCTCAGAGCTTGAGACCCAGTACTTC. It specifies CASSQDLSELETQYF.